Listed below are T cell receptor beta chains from one sample, sequenced in a study of T cells in Graves' hyperthyroidism and ophthalmopathy. TCRdb re-analysed the multiplex PCR reads in MiXCR, keeping a single row per CDR3 protein. The repertoire holds about 530,000 distinct CDR3 sequences, with 17% as singletons. The specimen was blood. The receptors were gathered from a woman aged 18-29 years with Graves' ophthalmopathy. The CDR3 runs from the conserved cysteine through the conserved F or W. The D gene is left open where the match is weak. Some rows have no size entry. The others give once, few or many, or a class for an expanded clone.

TRBJ1-1 TRBV5-6 NA NA CAGSLYNGVRTEAFF TGTGCCGGCAGCCTCTACAATGGGGTAAGGACTGAAGCTTTCTTT
TRBJ2-3 TRBV28 many NA CASSLGSGLADTQYF TGTGCCAGCAGTTTGGGCAGCGGGCTCGCAGATACGCAGTATTTT
TRBJ2-2 TRBV12-3/TRBV12-4 NA NA CASKSLGTNTGELFF TGTGCCAGCAAAAGTTTAGGGACTAACACCGGGGAGCTGTTTTTT
TRBJ2-3 TRBV27 NA TRBD2 CARPGSGGSPSTDTQYF TGTGCCAGGCCGGGGAGCGGGGGGTCTCCTAGCACAGATACGCAGTATTTT
TRBJ2-1 TRBV19 NA NA CASSMGVSYNEQFF TGTGCCAGTAGTATGGGCGTATCGTACAATGAGCAGTTCTTC
TRBJ2-1 TRBV9 few TRBD1 CASSPGDRANEQFF TGTGCCAGCAGCCCGGGGGACAGGGCGAATGAGCAGTTCTTC
TRBJ2-5 TRBV20-1 NA NA CSAREGRETQYF TGCAGTGCTAGAGAGGGACGGGAGACCCAGTACTTC
TRBJ1-2 TRBV28 many TRBD1 CASSSPQGANYGYTF TGTGCCAGCAGTTCCCCACAGGGGGCAAACTATGGCTACACCTTC
TRBJ2-1 TRBV19 few TRBD2 CASSISGTSGSYEQFF TGTGCCAGTAGTATATCCGGGACTAGCGGGAGCTATGAGCAGTTCTTC
TRBJ2-3 TRBV9 NA NA CASSAQPGASDPDTQYF TGTGCCAGCAGCGCTCAACCGGGGGCTAGCGATCCAGATACGCAGTATTTT
TRBJ2-1 TRBV7-9 many NA CASSLNSGRLNEQFF TGTGCCAGCAGCCTGAACTCTGGTAGGCTGAATGAGCAGTTCTTC
TRBJ2-3 TRBV4-3 NA TRBD2 CASSQESGGRVGTDTQYF TGCGCCAGCAGCCAAGAGAGCGGCGGGAGGGTCGGAACAGATACGCAGTATTTT
TRBJ1-1 TRBV15 NA NA CATSSVAFF TGTGCCACCAGCAGTGTGGCTTTCTTT
TRBJ2-1 TRBV3-1 NA NA CASSHTRGNEQFF TGTGCCAGCAGCCACACTAGGGGGAATGAGCAGTTCTTC
TRBJ2-7 TRBV29-1 many NA CSVGQGGYEQYF TGCAGCGTTGGGCAGGGCGGGTACGAGCAGTACTTC
TRBJ2-5 TRBV5-1 NA NA CASGLKETQYF TGCGCCAGCGGTCTTAAAGAGACCCAGTACTTC
TRBJ2-1 TRBV7-9 few NA CASSSRGLSGTYNEQFF TGTGCCAGCAGCTCTCGCGGCCTCAGCGGAACCTACAATGAGCAGTTCTTC
TRBJ2-1 TRBV7-6 NA TRBD2 CASSLTFSGRGYNEQFF TGTGCCAGCAGCTTAACCTTTAGCGGGAGAGGCTACAATGAGCAGTTCTTC
TRBJ2-7 TRBV6-5 many TRBD1 CASSYSIGQESAQYF TGTGCCAGCAGTTACTCGATAGGACAGGAATCAGCGCAGTACTTC
TRBJ2-5 TRBV7-7 NA NA CASSALQGETQYF TGTGCTAGCAGCGCCCTACAGGGAGAGACCCAGTACTTC
TRBJ1-1 TRBV9 NA TRBD1 CASSVATGTGPGTEAFF TGTGCCAGCAGCGTAGCTACAGGGACAGGGCCGGGCACTGAAGCTTTCTTT
TRBJ1-5 TRBV18 few TRBD1 CASSWTGGSSSNQPQHF TGTGCCAGCTCATGGACAGGGGGTAGTTCGAGCAATCAGCCCCAGCATTTT
TRBJ1-2 TRBV12-3/TRBV12-4 many TRBD1 CASSFRTGGDGYTF TGTGCCAGCAGTTTCCGGACAGGGGGAGATGGCTACACCTTC
TRBJ2-1 TRBV7-2 NA NA CASSYNRFNEQFF TGTGCCAGCAGCTACAATAGATTCAATGAGCAGTTCTTC
TRBJ1-2 TRBV30 many NA CACRPGQNYGYTF TGTGCCTGCAGACCGGGACAAAACTATGGCTACACCTTC
TRBJ2-1 TRBV2 many NA CASSEAHERDEQFF TGTGCCAGCAGTGAAGCGCACGAGAGGGATGAGCAGTTCTTC
TRBJ2-2 TRBV18 many NA CASSPRAPGELFF TGTGCCAGCTCACCACGGGCGCCCGGGGAGCTGTTTTTT
TRBJ1-1 TRBV7-3 NA NA CASSPTIENTEAFF TGTGCCAGCAGCCCAACGATAGAGAACACTGAAGCTTTCTTT
TRBJ1-3 TRBV4-3 NA NA CASSPGAGLSYSGNTIYF TGCGCCAGCAGCCCAGGCGCAGGGTTGTCCTACTCTGGAAACACCATATATTTT
TRBJ2-7 TRBV11-2 many NA CASSGLSLEQYF TGTGCCAGCTCAGGCCTCTCCCTCGAGCAGTACTTC
TRBJ1-2 TRBV20-1 NA NA CSATAGNGYGYTF TGCAGTGCTACGGCAGGCAACGGCTATGGCTACACCTTC
TRBJ2-7 TRBV20-1 NA NA CSAQSPGSPGEQYF TGCAGTGCCCAGAGTCCGGGATCCCCCGGGGAGCAGTACTTC
TRBJ2-1 TRBV6-1 NA TRBD2 CASSEFWGGNEQFF TGTGCCAGCAGTGAATTTTGGGGGGGTAATGAGCAGTTCTTC